These T cell receptor beta chains were read from a single sample in a study of blood T cell repertoires in COVID-19. Only in-frame clones appear in the TCRdb table, and some are missing; sequencing was by immunoSEQ multiplex PCR. Among 55,000 to 75,000 clones listed, more than 65% were seen once. Input material: peripheral blood. Receptors originate from a man older than 75 with COVID-19, enrolled during active disease. Both conserved end residues are part of each CDR3. The D gene is left open where the match is weak. Clone size appears in some rows only: once, few, many, or a class for an expanded clone.

J: TRBJ1-1
size: .
length: 16
V: TRBV28
D: .
DNA: TGTGCCAGCAGCCCCAGGGGCGAAATTCAAAGCACTGAAGCTTTCTTT
CDR3: CASSPRGEIQSTEAFF

J: TRBJ2-3
size: .
length: 16
V: TRBV2
D: TRBD2
DNA: TGTGCCAGCAGTGAATTCGGGGGGGGAAACACAGATACGCAGTATTTT
CDR3: CASSEFGGGNTDTQYF

J: TRBJ1-1
size: .
length: 15
V: TRBV19
D: TRBD1
DNA: TGTGCCAGTAGCGTCGACAGGGTTCCGAACACTGAAGCTTTCTTT
CDR3: CASSVDRVPNTEAFF

J: TRBJ1-4
size: .
length: 15
V: TRBV5-1
D: .
DNA: TGCGCCAGCAGCTCATCGAGGACAACGAATGAAAAACTGTTTTTT
CDR3: CASSSSRTTNEKLFF

J: TRBJ2-1
size: .
length: 16
V: TRBV14
D: TRBD2
DNA: TGTGCCAGCAGCCAAGAAGGTAGCGGGAGGGTCAATGAGCAGTTCTTC
CDR3: CASSQEGSGRVNEQFF

J: TRBJ2-7
size: .
length: 16
V: TRBV1
D: .
DNA: TGCACCAGCAGCCAGCCCGCCAGGGCCCTGCCCACCGAGCAGTACTTC
CDR3: CTSSQPARALPTEQYF

J: TRBJ2-1
size: .
length: 15
V: TRBV19
D: .
DNA: TGTGCCAGTGGGGGGTTCGGAAGCGTTCGAAATGAGCAGTTCTTC
CDR3: CASGGFGSVRNEQFF

J: TRBJ1-5
size: once
length: 14
V: TRBV4-3
D: .
DNA: TGCGCCAGCAGCCAAGGGGCTTGGGATCAGCCCCAGCATTTT
CDR3: CASSQGAWDQPQHF

J: TRBJ1-6
size: .
length: 13
V: TRBV12-3/TRBV12-4
D: .
DNA: TGTGCCAGCCGGGGACTCTACAATTCACCCCTCCACTTT
CDR3: CASRGLYNSPLHF

J: TRBJ1-2
size: .
length: 14
V: TRBV3-1/TRBV3-2
D: .
DNA: TGTGCCAGCAGCCAAGAAGGATGGAGCTATGGCTACACCTTC
CDR3: CASSQEGWSYGYTF

J: TRBJ1-1
size: .
length: 17
V: TRBV5-1
D: TRBD1
DNA: TGCGCCAGCAGCTTGGATGGACAGGGAACCTTGGGCACTGAAGCTTTCTTT
CDR3: CASSLDGQGTLGTEAFF

J: TRBJ1-2
size: few
length: 15
V: TRBV9
D: .
DNA: TGTGCCAGCAGCGGCACCCAAGAGGGTCCATATGCCTACACCTTC
CDR3: CASSGTQEGPYAYTF

J: TRBJ2-2
size: .
length: 15
V: TRBV6-2/TRBV6-3
D: .
DNA: TGTGCCAGCAGTTATCTGGGCCAAGGCACCGGGGAGCTGTTTTTT
CDR3: CASSYLGQGTGELFF

J: TRBJ1-5
size: .
length: 14
V: TRBV19
D: .
DNA: TGTGCCAGTAGTGCGGACAGATTGAATCAGCCCCAGCATTTT
CDR3: CASSADRLNQPQHF

J: TRBJ2-1
size: few
length: 14
V: TRBV4-3
D: TRBD2
DNA: TGCGCCAGCAGCCAAGTGAGCGGGAGTTGGGAGCAGTTCTTC
CDR3: CASSQVSGSWEQFF

J: TRBJ1-6
size: few
length: 14
V: TRBV3-1/TRBV3-2
D: TRBD1
DNA: TGTGCCAGCAGTCAAGCCCCGACAGGGTCACCCCTCCACTTT
CDR3: CASSQAPTGSPLHF

J: TRBJ2-4
size: .
length: 18
V: TRBV13
D: TRBD2
DNA: TGTGCCAGCAGCCTACTAGCGGGAACCGTTCTAGCCAAAAACATTCAGTACTTC
CDR3: CASSLLAGTVLAKNIQYF

J: TRBJ2-4
size: .
length: 14
V: TRBV6-5
D: .
DNA: TGTGCCAGCAGTCTAGGGACAAGGAGAAACATTCAGTACTTC
CDR3: CASSLGTRRNIQYF

J: TRBJ2-7
size: .
length: 14
V: TRBV28
D: TRBD2
DNA: TGTGCCAGCAGTTCAGGGACTAGTACCTACGAGCAGTACTTC
CDR3: CASSSGTSTYEQYF

J: TRBJ1-1
size: .
length: 15
V: TRBV5-1
D: TRBD1
DNA: TGCGCCAGCAGCTCATCAGACAGGGGGAACGCTGAAGCTTTCTTT
CDR3: CASSSSDRGNAEAFF

J: TRBJ2-7
size: .
length: 12
V: TRBV28
D: .
DNA: TGTGCCAGCAGTTCAACGGCCTACGAGCAGTACTTC
CDR3: CASSSTAYEQYF

J: TRBJ1-1
size: .
length: 14
V: TRBV5-1
D: .
DNA: TGCGCCAGCAGCTGGGGCCAAAGGGGCACTGAAGCTTTCTTT
CDR3: CASSWGQRGTEAFF

J: TRBJ1-6
size: .
length: 20
V: TRBV18
D: TRBD1
DNA: TGTGCCAGCTCACCGCTCTCCCCGGGACAGGCGAGCTCCTATAATTCACCCCTCCACTTT
CDR3: CASSPLSPGQASSYNSPLHF

J: TRBJ2-1
size: few
length: 17
V: TRBV6-2/TRBV6-3
D: .
DNA: TGTGCCAGCAGTTACCCCGGGGATGGAAGCTCCTACAATGAGCAGTTCTTC
CDR3: CASSYPGDGSSYNEQFF

J: TRBJ2-7
size: .
length: 14
V: TRBV11-2
D: TRBD1
DNA: TGTGCCAGCAGCGCCGGGACAGCATCCTACGAGCAGTACTTC
CDR3: CASSAGTASYEQYF

J: TRBJ1-6
size: .
length: 13
V: TRBV5-6
D: TRBD1
DNA: TGTGCCAGCAGCTTGAACAGGGGGGGACCCCTCCACTTT
CDR3: CASSLNRGGPLHF

J: TRBJ2-3
size: .
length: 14
V: TRBV5-8
D: .
DNA: TGTGCCAGCAGCTTTGGGCTCACCACAGATACGCAGTATTTT
CDR3: CASSFGLTTDTQYF

J: TRBJ1-3
size: .
length: 14
V: TRBV10-3
D: TRBD1
DNA: TGTGCCATCATGAGGGACAGGGACGGAAACACCATATATTTT
CDR3: CAIMRDRDGNTIYF

J: TRBJ2-5
size: .
length: 13
V: TRBV19
D: .
DNA: TGTGCCAGTAGTGGCTCTCCGGGGGAGACCCAGTACTTC
CDR3: CASSGSPGETQYF

J: TRBJ1-6
size: .
length: 14
V: TRBV3-1/TRBV3-2
D: TRBD1
DNA: TGTGCCAGCAGCCAACGGGACAGAGATTCACCCCTCCACTTT
CDR3: CASSQRDRDSPLHF

J: TRBJ1-2
size: few
length: 11
V: TRBV19
D: .
DNA: TGTGCCAGTACCGGGTTATATGGCTACACCTTC
CDR3: CASTGLYGYTF

J: TRBJ2-1
size: .
length: 14
V: TRBV2
D: TRBD2
DNA: TGTGCCAGCAGGGGACTAGCGGGAGGAAATGAGCAGTTCTTC
CDR3: CASRGLAGGNEQFF

J: TRBJ2-2
size: .
length: 14
V: TRBV9
D: .
DNA: TGTGCCAGCAGCGTAGCGGTCCGCACCGGGGAGCTGTTTTTT
CDR3: CASSVAVRTGELFF

J: TRBJ2-3
size: few
length: 16
V: TRBV18
D: TRBD2
DNA: TGTGCCAGCTCACCTACTAGCGGGGGGGTCGGAGATACGCAGTATTTT
CDR3: CASSPTSGGVGDTQYF

J: TRBJ2-3
size: .
length: 12
V: TRBV7-3
D: .
DNA: TGTGCCAGCAGCTCGGGCGGGAATACGCAGTATTTT
CDR3: CASSSGGNTQYF

J: TRBJ2-3
size: .
length: 16
V: TRBV19
D: TRBD2
DNA: TGTGCCAGTAGTACCCGCAGCGGGGCTAGCACAGATACGCAGTATTTT
CDR3: CASSTRSGASTDTQYF

J: TRBJ1-1
size: few
length: 14
V: TRBV10-3
D: .
DNA: TGTGCCATCAGCGGCGACAGAGCGAACACTGAAGCTTTCTTT
CDR3: CAISGDRANTEAFF

J: TRBJ2-1
size: few
length: 15
V: TRBV11-3
D: .
DNA: TGTGCCAGCAGCTTAGGAGGGGAGGTGCCCAATGAGCAGTTCTTC
CDR3: CASSLGGEVPNEQFF

J: TRBJ2-2
size: .
length: 14
V: TRBV11-1
D: .
DNA: TGTGCGAGCCAGGAGGGGGCATACACCGGGGAGCTGTTTTTT
CDR3: CASQEGAYTGELFF

J: TRBJ2-5
size: .
length: 13
V: TRBV24-1
D: TRBD2
DNA: TGTGCCTCCGGAGCGGGAGGGCTGGAGACCCAGTACTTC
CDR3: CASGAGGLETQYF

J: TRBJ1-2
size: .
length: 13
V: TRBV7-6
D: TRBD1
DNA: TGTGCCAGCAGCCTAGGGGGCGCAGGTGGCTACACCTTC
CDR3: CASSLGGAGGYTF

J: TRBJ2-5
size: .
length: 16
V: TRBV4-3
D: TRBD2
DNA: TGCGCCAGCAGCTCTAAAGGACTAGCGGGGGTGGAGACCCAGTACTTC
CDR3: CASSSKGLAGVETQYF

J: TRBJ1-2
size: .
length: 15
V: TRBV5-4
D: TRBD1
DNA: TGTGCCAGCAGCTTTTCAGGGGGCGCGAATCGCGGCTACACCTTC
CDR3: CASSFSGGANRGYTF

J: TRBJ1-1
size: .
length: 15
V: TRBV7-8
D: TRBD1
DNA: TGTGCCAGCAGCGTATTCCAGGGGGCTTCCACTGAAGCTTTCTTT
CDR3: CASSVFQGASTEAFF

J: TRBJ1-1
size: .
length: 15
V: TRBV4-1
D: .
DNA: TGCGCCAGCAGCCAACCCCAGGGCCTGAACACTGAAGCTTTCTTT
CDR3: CASSQPQGLNTEAFF

J: TRBJ2-5
size: .
length: 14
V: TRBV11-3
D: TRBD1
DNA: TGTGCCAGCAGCACGGGACAGGGAGGAGAGACCCAGTACTTC
CDR3: CASSTGQGGETQYF

J: TRBJ1-5
size: .
length: 13
V: TRBV30
D: .
DNA: TGTGCCTGGAGTGGACTAATCGGTCAGCCCCAGCATTTT
CDR3: CAWSGLIGQPQHF

J: TRBJ1-5
size: .
length: 17
V: TRBV19
D: .
DNA: TGTGCCAGTAGTATGATGAACGGGGGACGGAGCAATCAGCCCCAGCATTTT
CDR3: CASSMMNGGRSNQPQHF

J: TRBJ2-5
size: once
length: 12
V: TRBV12-3/TRBV12-4
D: .
DNA: TGTGCCAGCAGTTTACCCCCAAAGCCCCAGTACTTC
CDR3: CASSLPPKPQYF

J: TRBJ1-3
size: .
length: 16
V: TRBV7-2
D: .
DNA: TGTGCCAGCAGCTCGCCGGCGGTTTTCTCTGGAAACACCATATATTTT
CDR3: CASSSPAVFSGNTIYF

J: TRBJ2-5
size: once
length: 17
V: TRBV7-9
D: TRBD2
DNA: TGTGCCAGCAGCTTGGTACGAGCGGGGGAGGTTTCGGAGACCCAGTACTTC
CDR3: CASSLVRAGEVSETQYF

J: TRBJ1-5
size: few
length: 13
V: TRBV24-1
D: .
DNA: TGTGCCACCAGTGACAGGGGCAATCAGCCCCAGCATTTT
CDR3: CATSDRGNQPQHF

J: TRBJ1-2
size: .
length: 14
V: TRBV27
D: .
DNA: TGTGCCAGCAGCATAGGAGGGCAGCCCTATGGCTACACCTTC
CDR3: CASSIGGQPYGYTF

J: TRBJ1-4
size: .
length: 15
V: TRBV7-2
D: .
DNA: TGTGCCAGCAGCGTCACAGACATACCAAATGAAAAACTGTTTTTT
CDR3: CASSVTDIPNEKLFF